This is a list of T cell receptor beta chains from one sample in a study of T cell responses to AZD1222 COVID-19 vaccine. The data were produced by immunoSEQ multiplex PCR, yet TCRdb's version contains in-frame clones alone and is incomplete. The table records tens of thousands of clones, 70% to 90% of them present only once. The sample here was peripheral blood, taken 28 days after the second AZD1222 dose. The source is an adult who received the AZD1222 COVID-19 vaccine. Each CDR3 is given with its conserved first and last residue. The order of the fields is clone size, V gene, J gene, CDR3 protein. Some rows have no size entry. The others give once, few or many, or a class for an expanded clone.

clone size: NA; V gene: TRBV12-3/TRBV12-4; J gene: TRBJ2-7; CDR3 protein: CASSLGGPYEQYF
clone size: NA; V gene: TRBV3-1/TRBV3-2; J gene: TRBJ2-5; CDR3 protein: CASSQVREETQYF
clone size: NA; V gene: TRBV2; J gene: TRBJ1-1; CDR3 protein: CASSERGGATEAFF
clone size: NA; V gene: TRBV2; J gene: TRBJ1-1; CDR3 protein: CASNYRGTNTEAFF
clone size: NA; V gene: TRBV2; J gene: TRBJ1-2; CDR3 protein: CASSLGPTRGYTF
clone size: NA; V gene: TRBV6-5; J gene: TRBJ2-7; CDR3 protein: CASSSLANYEQYF
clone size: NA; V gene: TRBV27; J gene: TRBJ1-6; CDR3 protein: CASSLGQGNSPLHF
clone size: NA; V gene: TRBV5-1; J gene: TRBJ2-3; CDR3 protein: CASSLVPGARSTDTQYF
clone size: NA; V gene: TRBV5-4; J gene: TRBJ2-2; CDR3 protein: CASSGNLGSGTGELFF
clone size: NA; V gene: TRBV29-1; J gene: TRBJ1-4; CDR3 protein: CSVGQGATEKLFF
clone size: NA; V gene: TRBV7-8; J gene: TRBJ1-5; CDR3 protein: CASSSQRTSNQPQHF
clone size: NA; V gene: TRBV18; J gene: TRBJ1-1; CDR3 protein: CASHAGTEAFF
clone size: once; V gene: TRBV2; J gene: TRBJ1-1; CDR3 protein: CASSDRAGGTEAFF
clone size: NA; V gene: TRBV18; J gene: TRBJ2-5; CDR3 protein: CASSPGIQETQYF
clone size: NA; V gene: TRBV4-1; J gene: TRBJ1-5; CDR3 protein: CASSQEWPTPRPQHF
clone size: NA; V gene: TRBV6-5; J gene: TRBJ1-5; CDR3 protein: CASRGNRDGNQPQHF
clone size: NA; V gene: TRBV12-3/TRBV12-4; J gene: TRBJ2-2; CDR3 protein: CASGRAGDGELFF
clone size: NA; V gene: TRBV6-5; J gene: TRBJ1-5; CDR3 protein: CASSYGYSQPQHF
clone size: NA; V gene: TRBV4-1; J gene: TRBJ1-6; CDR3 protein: CASSREYRENNSPLHF
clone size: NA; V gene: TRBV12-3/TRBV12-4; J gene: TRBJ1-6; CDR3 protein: CASRRGGSPLHF
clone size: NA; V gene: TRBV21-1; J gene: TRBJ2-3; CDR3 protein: CASSKGGLNRNTDTQYF
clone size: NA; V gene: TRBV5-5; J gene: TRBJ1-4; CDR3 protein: CASSLRQGKLFF
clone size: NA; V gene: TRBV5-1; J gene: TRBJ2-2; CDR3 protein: CASSLVGGLNTGELFF
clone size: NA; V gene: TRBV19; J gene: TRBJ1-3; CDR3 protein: CASSIPGSYSGNTIYF
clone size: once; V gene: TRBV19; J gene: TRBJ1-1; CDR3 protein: CASSSIIGGGNTEAFF
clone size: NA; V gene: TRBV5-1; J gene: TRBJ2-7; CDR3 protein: CASSLGPPGTGSHEQYF
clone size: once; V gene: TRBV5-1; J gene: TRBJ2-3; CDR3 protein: CASSFQDTQYF
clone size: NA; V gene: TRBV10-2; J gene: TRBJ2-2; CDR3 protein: CASSDQEPTLGELFF
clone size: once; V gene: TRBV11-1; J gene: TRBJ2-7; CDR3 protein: CASRAGGHSYEQYF
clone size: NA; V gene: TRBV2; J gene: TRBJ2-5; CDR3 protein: CASSDLGLAGIQETQYF
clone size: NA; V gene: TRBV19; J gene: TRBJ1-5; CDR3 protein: CASSPRQGNQPQHF
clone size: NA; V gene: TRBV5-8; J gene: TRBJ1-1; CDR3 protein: CASSLGPGNTEAFF
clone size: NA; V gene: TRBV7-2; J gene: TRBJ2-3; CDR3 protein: CASSLSSDRRTDTQYF
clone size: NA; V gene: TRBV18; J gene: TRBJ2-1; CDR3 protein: CASSPSDRVGFF
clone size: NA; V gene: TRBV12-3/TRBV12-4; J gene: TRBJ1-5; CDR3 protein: CASVGTGFGPQHF
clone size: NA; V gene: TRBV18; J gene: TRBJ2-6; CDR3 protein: CASWTGQGSGANVLTF
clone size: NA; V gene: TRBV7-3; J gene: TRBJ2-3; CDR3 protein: CASSLGEGTDTQYF